Only one count was recorded for the clone carrying this T cell receptor (beta chain). Measured with immunoSEQ multiplex PCR; TCRdb has only the in-frame clones, and not every one. The sample carries 150,000 or so clones, 84% recorded once. These data come from a study of blood T cell repertoires in COVID-19. CDR1 and CDR2 from the germline V gene are LGHNA and YSLEER. The CDR3 covers 16 residues. Trimming left V 4 bases short and J 0 bases short, with 15 bases between. The chain employs TRBV4-3 and TRBJ1-2; no definite D call. The receptor's source is an older woman with acute or convalescent COVID-19. Sequenced input: peripheral blood. The CDR3 region has the DNA TGCGCCAGCAGCCCCCAGGTCGGGGAGACTAACTATGGCTACACCTTC. It yields the protein CASSPQVGETNYGYTF.